These 22 T cell receptor beta chains came from one sample sequenced in a study of B cell selection in AIRE deficiency (dated 2019 in TCRdb). Library preparation was by the immunoSEQ multiplex PCR assay. TCRdb took this table from immuneACCESS and kept in-frame rearrangements with V and J called. Such tables lack part of the clones; where checked against another copy, unresolved V genes explain under half of the gap, and the rest is unexplained. In this sample the table shows fewer than 30,000 clones, roughly 95% of which occur a single time. The leading ten clones occupy around 0.22% of the sample. Conventional CD4 T cells were sorted as CD4+CD127+ cells. The sequenced sample was CD4+CD127+ conventional T cells sorted from PBMCs. Receptor source: a human donor in good health.

The chain combines TRBV30 with TRBJ2-1, with 7 bases fitting TRBD1. The ends lost 0 bases at V and 6 bases at J; junction bases unmatched: 2. Germline CDR1 reads GTSNPN; CDR2 reads SVGIG (reference sequence). The CDR3 contains 13 residues. The CDR3 is CAWSVKGANEQFF. The CDR3 nucleotides read TGTGCCTGGAGTGTCAAGGGGGCCAATGAGCAGTTCTTC.

The chain carries TRBV5-1 and TRBJ2-1, with 7 positions matching TRBD2. The CDR3 consists of 16 residues. V shed 4 bases, J shed 0 bases, and the junction held 7 bases outside the gene matches. From germline, CDR1 is SGHRS and CDR2 YFSETQ. The chain's CDR3 is CASSRAAGVSYNEQFF. For the CDR3, the DNA is TGCGCCAGCAGCCGTGCCGCGGGGGTCTCCTACAATGAGCAGTTCTTC. The full variable domain, completed using reference TRBV5-1 and TRBJ2-1, is KAGVTQTPRYLIKTRGQQVTLSCSPISGHRSVSWYQQTPGQGLQFLFEYFSETQRNKGNFPGRFSGRQFSNSRSEMNVSTLELGDSALYLCASSRAAGVSYNEQFFGPGTRLTVL.

The rearrangement links TRBV5-1 to TRBJ2-1, with D unresolved. There are 13 residues in the CDR3. With 1 base removed from V and 5 bases from J, the gap between germline ends came to 7 bases. Germline assignment: CDR1 SGHRS and CDR2 YFSETQ. The CDR3 DNA is TGCGCCAGCAGCTTGATGACTGACAATGAGCAGTTCTTC. It is translated as CASSLMTDNEQFF. Combining the CDR3 with reference TRBV5-1 and TRBJ2-1 gives the whole variable domain KAGVTQTPRYLIKTRGQQVTLSCSPISGHRSVSWYQQTPGQGLQFLFEYFSETQRNKGNFPGRFSGRQFSNSRSEMNVSTLELGDSALYLCASSLMTDNEQFFGPGTRLTVL.

J is TRBJ2-5 and V is TRBV5-1, with a weak D call TRBD1 (5 bases). In germline, CDR1 is SGHRS, CDR2 YFSETQ. CDR3 length: 14 residues. The V end was cut by 2 bases, the J end by 5 bases, with 13 bases between. The CDR3: CASSLWPGQETQYF. CDR3 bases: TGCGCCAGCAGCTTATGGCCAGGGCAGGAGACCCAGTACTTC.

As for this clone: Within the sample, other DNA sequences also encode this same CDR3. The chain links TRBV28 to TRBJ1-2; D perhaps matches TRBD1 (6 bases). Germline lookup yields CDR1 MDHEN and CDR2 SYDVKM. V was trimmed by 4 bases and J by 8 bases, leaving 20 bases between them. The CDR3 has 15 amino acids. CDR3 region: CASSSQQGGYRGYTF. CDR3 nucleotide sequence: TGTGCCAGCAGTTCACAACAGGGAGGATATCGAGGCTACACCTTC.

The gene calls are TRBV7-2 and TRBJ2-7, with D unresolved. Deletions cut 1 base from V and 5 bases from J, with 9 bases between. Germline V CDR1 and CDR2: SGHTA, FQGNSA. The CDR3 sequence is 13 residues long. The CDR3 region is CASSLVWGNEQYF. The CDR3 nucleotides are TGTGCCAGCAGCTTAGTTTGGGGTAACGAGCAGTACTTC. The full variable domain, in which reference TRBV7-2 and TRBJ2-7 provide the parts outside the CDR3, is GAGVSQSPSNKVTEKGKDVELRCDPISGHTALYWYRQSLGQGLEFLIYFQGNSAPDKSGLPSDRFSAERTGGSVSTLTIQRTQQEDSAVYLCASSLVWGNEQYFGPGTRLTVT.

J is TRBJ2-1 and V is TRBV4-1; unclear D gene. Trimming took 0 bases from V and 5 from J, leaving 11 bases between them. The CDR3 extends over 15 amino acids. The germline V gene encodes CDR1 MGHRA and CDR2 YSYEKL. CDR3 amino acids: CASSQDLTRDNEQFF. Written as DNA, the CDR3 is TGCGCCAGCAGCCAAGATCTCACCCGGGACAATGAGCAGTTCTTC.

The CDR3, as DNA: TGTGCCAGTTCGGCGGGGGGAGGGATGACCTACAATGAGCAGTTCTTC. Translated, it gives CASSAGGGMTYNEQFF. The chain combines TRBV11-2 with TRBJ2-1; TRBD2 agrees at 8 bases. V dropped 9 bases and J dropped 2; count of bases not matched to a gene: 12. CDR1 is SGHAT, CDR2 FQNNGV, per germline. This CDR3 is built from 16 residues.

The chain uses TRBV11-1 and TRBJ2-7, with TRBD1 matching over 10 bases. V was clipped by 2 bases and J by 6 bases; unmatched bases: 1. This CDR3 region has 13 residues. Looked up from germline, CDR1 is SGHAT and CDR2 is FQDESV (reference sequence). The CDR3 region is CASSLRQGAEQYF. The CDR3 DNA is TGTGCCAGCAGCTTAAGACAGGGGGCCGAGCAGTACTTC.

This sequence joins TRBV28 and TRBJ2-7; D gene uncertain. The CDR3 spans 14 residues. The germline gives CDR1 MDHEN, CDR2 SYDVKM. Trimming removed 0 bases from V and 3 bases from J, with 9 bases in between. The CDR3 nucleotides read TGTGCCAGCAGTTTATGGGGCTCCGACTACGAGCAGTACTTC. Residues: CASSLWGSDYEQYF.

V gene TRBV14 combines with J gene TRBJ1-5; tentative D call: TRBD1 (5 bases). The germline V gene has CDR1 SGHDN and CDR2 FVKESK. V was shortened by 0 bases and J by 4 bases, with 7 bases between the two germline ends. This CDR3 spans 14 amino acids. The CDR3 is CASSQEGGNQPQHF. The CDR3 DNA reads as TGTGCCAGCAGCCAAGAGGGGGGGAATCAGCCCCAGCATTTT.

CDR3 loop: CASSYGITDTQYF. CDR3 sequence (DNA): TGTGCCAGCAGCTATGGGATTACAGATACGCAGTATTTT. The chain uses TRBV7-2 and TRBJ2-3; D not certain. CDR3 length: 13 amino acids. The germline V and J ends were trimmed by 4 bases and 3 bases, with 8 bases remaining between them. Germline CDR1 SGHTA, CDR2 FQGNSA.

This clone appeared a few times. The chain joins TRBV25-1 to TRBJ2-7; D possibly uses TRBD1 or TRBD2 (7 bases each). The CDR3 is 15 residues long. V was trimmed by 5 bases and J by 5 bases, leaving 19 bases between them. Per germline, CDR1 MGHDK and CDR2 SYGVNS. CDR3 protein: CASSLSQGGWNEQYF. For the CDR3, the DNA is TGTGCCAGCAGTCTCTCCCAGGGGGGGTGGAACGAGCAGTACTTC.

Here the CDR3 DNA reads TGTGCCAGCTCACTCCTTGGGGGGCAAAGTGGCTACACCTTC. Its translation is CASSLLGGQSGYTF. The chain has TRBV18 and TRBJ1-2, with a possible D match to TRBD1 (6 bases). Trimming shortened V by 4 bases and J by 7 bases, and 16 bases separated the two germline ends. This CDR3 spans 14 amino acids. Germline V gives CDR1 KGHSH, CDR2 LQKENI.

The genes are TRBV7-8 and TRBJ2-1; the D is unclear. Germline V gives CDR1 SGHVS, CDR2 FQNEAQ. V was shortened by 5 bases and J by 5 bases, with 13 bases between the two germline ends. This CDR3 is built from 14 residues. The DNA of the CDR3 is TGTGCCAGCAGCCGAAAAGGACCGAACAATGAGCAGTTCTTC. It encodes CASSRKGPNNEQFF.

The V and J genes are TRBV19 and TRBJ1-5; no definite D call. The germline V gene encodes CDR1 LNHDA and CDR2 SQIVND (reference sequence). The CDR3 spans 13 residues. V shed 7 bases and J shed 6 bases, with 13 bases lying between them. The CDR3 sequence is CASTDRVAQPQHF. DNA for the CDR3: TGTGCCAGTACTGATAGGGTTGCTCAGCCCCAGCATTTT.

The chain couples TRBV9 to TRBJ2-7, with D unclear. Germline-derived CDR1 and CDR2 are SGDLS and YYNGEE. The CDR3 sequence is 14 residues long. V gave up 0 bases and J gave up 1 base, with 8 bases separating them. This CDR3 is CASSVAVSSYEQYF. The CDR3 coding sequence is TGTGCCAGCAGCGTAGCAGTCAGTTCCTACGAGCAGTACTTC.

V gene TRBV11-2 combines with J gene TRBJ2-7; 7 positions agree with TRBD2. Germline assignment: CDR1 SGHAT and CDR2 FQNNGV. This CDR3 is built from 16 residues. The trim removed 4 bases at V and 6 bases at J, leaving 15 bases unmatched. CDR3 in amino acids: CASSSGSRGSRGEQYF. CDR3 DNA sequence: TGTGCCAGCAGCTCGGGATCTCGCGGGAGTCGGGGCGAGCAGTACTTC.

The gene calls are TRBV6-5 and TRBJ1-1; D remains unclear. There are 15 residues in the CDR3. Germline lookup yields CDR1 MNHEY and CDR2 SVGAGI. V was shortened by 5 bases and J by 5 bases, with 18 bases between the two germline ends. The DNA for the CDR3 is TGTGCCAGCAGTCCCGGACTGGGGTTGGTTACTGAAGCTTTCTTT. Protein: CASSPGLGLVTEAFF.

The genes are TRBV30 and TRBJ2-5, with 8 bases identical to TRBD1. Germline CDR1 reads GTSNPN; CDR2 reads SVGIG (reference sequence). J gave up 2 bases and V 2 bases, and 4 bases lay outside the gene matches. The CDR3 contains 14 residues. The CDR3 bases are TGTGCCTGGAGTAGGACAGGGCCTCAAGAGACCCAGTACTTC. This translates into CAWSRTGPQETQYF.

The chain joins TRBV5-5 to TRBJ2-1, with D tentatively TRBD1 (5 bases). Trimming shortened V by 4 bases and J by 6 bases, and 11 bases separated the two germline ends. The CDR3 loop spans 13 amino acids. Germline lookup yields CDR1 SGHKS and CDR2 YYEKEE (reference sequence). Here the CDR3 DNA reads TGTGCCAGCAGCCCAGGACACCCCAATGAGCAGTTCTTC. Its protein is CASSPGHPNEQFF.

J is TRBJ1-1 and V is TRBV5-6; D remains unclear. The V gene lost 1 base and the J gene lost 0 bases, with 10 bases spanning the gap. Germline loops: CDR1 SGHDT, CDR2 YYEEEE. The CDR3 is made up of 15 amino acids. In DNA form, the CDR3 reads TGTGCCAGCAGCTTGTCTTGGACGGTGAACACTGAAGCTTTCTTT. Its translation: CASSLSWTVNTEAFF.